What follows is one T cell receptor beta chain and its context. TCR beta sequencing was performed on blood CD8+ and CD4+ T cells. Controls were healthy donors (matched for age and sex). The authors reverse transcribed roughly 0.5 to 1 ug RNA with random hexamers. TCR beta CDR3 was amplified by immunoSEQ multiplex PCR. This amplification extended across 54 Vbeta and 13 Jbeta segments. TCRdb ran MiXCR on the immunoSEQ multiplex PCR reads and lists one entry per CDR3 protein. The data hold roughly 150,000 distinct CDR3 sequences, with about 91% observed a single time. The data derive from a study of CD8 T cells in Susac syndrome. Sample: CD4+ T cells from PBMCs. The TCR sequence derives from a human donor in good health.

The CDR3 reads CAWSGKGGTGELFF. The CDR3 bases are TGTGCCTGGAGTGGAAAAGGGGGCACCGGGGAGCTGTTTTTT. The J gene is TRBJ2-2, the V gene TRBV30; D may be TRBD1 (6 bases). V was pared by 1 base and J by 4 bases, with 10 bases between. CDR3 length: 14 amino acids. In germline, CDR1 is GTSNPN, CDR2 SVGIG (reference sequence). Complete variable domain (other parts from reference TRBV30 and TRBJ2-2): SQTIHQWPATLVQPVGSPLSLECTVEGTSNPNLYWYRQAAGRGLQLLFYSVGIGQISSEVPQNLSASRPQDRQFILSSKKLLLSDSGFYLCAWSGKGGTGELFFGEGSRLTVL.